Here is one TCR beta chain with its context. What it binds is not known. Germline CDR1 SGDLS, CDR2 YYNGEE. This CDR3 is 17 amino acids long. Trimming at V came to 0 bases and at J to 10 bases, leaving 14 bases not matched to a gene. These data belong to a study of CD8 T cells in ankylosing spondylitis. Overall study results and limits: In ankylosing spondylitis patients, matched synovial fluid reportedly showed significant enrichment of disease-linked clones. What seemed typical of ankylosing spondylitis blood was a TCR beta motif built from several highly homologous variants. Relatively scarce in peripheral blood, disease-linked clones were CD8+.

For TCR beta, libraries came from quantitative 5'-RACE with molecular barcodes. TCRdb ran MiXCR on the 5' RACE reads and lists one entry per CDR3 protein. The table includes 350,000 to 450,000 distinct CDR3 sequences, about 24% detected once. This sequence was found in a male donor with ankylosing spondylitis. The sample taken for sequencing was blood, either unsorted or a sorted T cell fraction (not recorded which). V gene TRBV9 combines with J gene TRBJ2-1; 9 bases map to TRBD2. The CDR3 DNA is TGTGCCAGCAGCGTAGCAGTTCCGGCTAGCGGGAATCGGGAGCAGTTCTTC. Residues: CASSVAVPASGNREQFF.